A single sample gave rise to the 20 T cell receptor beta chains below, sequenced in a study of lymphopenia after photon versus proton radiotherapy. Here immunoSEQ multiplex PCR was the method, and the copy in TCRdb shows in-frame clones only, minus some. The sample holds about 25,000 clones, about 87% seen once. Here the sequenced sample was peripheral blood, taken from a patient treated with photon-based radiotherapy. The source of these receptors is a man aged 50 or older with gastric cancer.

The V and J genes are TRBV9 and TRBJ1-2; possibly TRBD1 for D (6 bases). CDR1 and CDR2 from the germline V gene are SGDLS and YYNGEE. V was pared by 0 bases and J by 7 bases, with 10 bases between. This CDR3 contains 13 residues. The DNA of the CDR3 is TGTGCCAGCAGCGTAGCTAGGGACACTGGCTACACCTTC. It encodes CASSVARDTGYTF.

The CDR3 DNA reads as TGTGCCAGCACTATCGTTCCGGGACAGGGGAAAGAGCCAGATACGCAGTATTTT. It specifies CASTIVPGQGKEPDTQYF. The chain combines TRBV7-9 with TRBJ2-3; the match to TRBD1 covers 10 bases. The V gene's germline CDR1 is SEHNR and CDR2 FQNEAQ (reference sequence). This CDR3 spans 18 amino acids. V dropped 7 bases and J dropped 4; count of bases not matched to a gene: 17. The full variable domain, in which reference TRBV7-9 and TRBJ2-3 provide the parts outside the CDR3, is DTGVSQNPRHKITKRGQNVTFRCDPISEHNRLYWYRQTLGQGPEFLTYFQNEAQLEKSRLLSDRFSAERPKGSFSTLEIQRTEQGDSAMYLCASTIVPGQGKEPDTQYFGPGTRLTVL.

The chain uses TRBV29-1 and TRBJ2-3; 8 bases agree with TRBD2. This CDR3 has 12 amino acids. CDR1 and CDR2 (germline): SQVTM, ANQGSEA. Trimming removed 4 bases from V and 6 bases from J; junction bases left unmatched: 3. CDR3 in DNA: TGCAGCGTTGGGGGACTAGGCGATACGCAGTATTTT. The encoded protein is CSVGGLGDTQYF.

The chain has TRBV6-1 and TRBJ2-7, with D perhaps given as TRBD1 or TRBD2 (5 bases each). Deletions cut 2 bases from V and 3 bases from J, with 17 bases between. Germline V gives CDR1 MNHNS, CDR2 SASEGT. The CDR3 contains 16 residues. The CDR3 coding sequence is TGTGCCAGCAGTGAAATGAGGGGAAGCCCCAACTACGAGCAGTACGTC. Translating it yields CASSEMRGSPNYEQYV.

The J gene is TRBJ1-2, the V gene TRBV27, with 10 bases matching TRBD1. The CDR3 totals 13 residues. V was pared by 5 bases and J by 8 bases, with 5 bases of the junction left unmatched. Germline loops: CDR1 MNHEY, CDR2 SMNVEV (reference sequence). This chain's CDR3 is CASSLGTGDGYTF. The DNA for the CDR3 is TGTGCCAGCAGTCTCGGGACAGGGGACGGCTACACCTTC.

The chain carries TRBV6-6 and TRBJ2-4, with 8 bases fitting TRBD1. The V segment lost 5 bases and the J segment 7 bases; nucleotides outside the gene matches: 7. There are 14 residues in the CDR3. Germline CDR1 and CDR2: MNHNY and SVGAGI (reference sequence). The CDR3 sequence: CASSPGQGRNIQYF. CDR3 nucleotide sequence: TGTGCCAGCAGTCCCGGACAGGGTAGGAACATTCAGTACTTC.

This clone has only one observation. V is TRBV30 and J is TRBJ1-2, with TRBD1 matching over 7 bases. The CDR3 has 15 amino acids. Looked up from germline, CDR1 is GTSNPN and CDR2 is SVGIG (reference sequence). Unmatched junction bases numbered 5, after V lost 0 bases and J lost 1 base. The CDR3 sequence: CAWSVSGGGNYGYTF. For the CDR3, the DNA is TGTGCCTGGAGTGTATCAGGGGGAGGTAACTATGGCTACACCTTC.

This clone was observed a handful of times. For the CDR3, the DNA is TGTGCCAGCAGTGATTACAGGGGGAGGGGGACTGAAGCTTTCTTT. It translates to CASSDYRGRGTEAFF. The rearrangement joins TRBV6-1 to TRBJ1-1, with 8 nucleotides matching TRBD1. The ends lost 3 bases at V and 5 bases at J; junction bases unmatched: 8. This CDR3 has 15 amino acids. Germline CDR1 is MNHNS and CDR2 is SASEGT.

This clone was seen a single time. The chain is built from TRBV5-5 and TRBJ1-3; D unclear. Germline V lookup: CDR1 SGHKS, CDR2 YYEKEE (reference sequence). CDR3 size: 15 residues. V gave up 0 bases and J gave up 1 base, with 8 bases separating them. Here the CDR3 reads CASSLGSSSGNTIYF. CDR3 sequence (DNA): TGTGCCAGCAGCTTGGGGTCATCATCTGGAAACACCATATATTTT.

V usage is TRBV10-3 and J usage is TRBJ1-5, with 9 nucleotides matching TRBD1. V lost 2 bases and J lost 3; bases outside the gene matches: 2. The germline V gene encodes CDR1 ENHRY and CDR2 SYGVKD. This CDR3 contains 15 residues. CDR3 in DNA: TGTGCCATCAGTGAGGGGGACAGGGACAATCAGCCCCAGCATTTT. It is translated as CAISEGDRDNQPQHF.

This chain links TRBV6-5 with TRBJ1-4, with D uncertain. The CDR3 has 15 amino acids. The V and J ends lost 2 bases and 0 bases respectively, with 7 bases between them. From germline, CDR1 is MNHEY and CDR2 SVGAGI. The CDR3 protein is CASSYRPATNEKLFF. The CDR3 DNA reads as TGTGCCAGCAGTTACCGGCCAGCAACTAATGAAAAACTGTTTTTT.

V gene TRBV30 combines with J gene TRBJ1-5; tentative D call: TRBD1 (5 bases). The V gene's germline CDR1 is GTSNPN and CDR2 SVGIG (reference sequence). This CDR3 contains 14 residues. Trimming took off 0 bases at V and 6 bases at J, with 12 bases between the two ends. The CDR3 is CAWSVRQGGQPQHF. The CDR3 DNA reads as TGTGCCTGGAGTGTACGGCAGGGAGGTCAGCCCCAGCATTTT.

V is TRBV5-6 and J is TRBJ1-2, with 7 positions matching TRBD1. This CDR3 has 16 amino acids. Germline V gene data show CDR1 as SGHDT and CDR2 as YYEEEE. Trimming at V came to 2 bases and at J to 1 base, leaving 8 bases not matched to a gene. The CDR3, as DNA: TGTGCCAGCAGCTTTACCACCGGGACAGTTAACTATGGCTACACCTTC. Translation: CASSFTTGTVNYGYTF.

V is TRBV7-2 and J is TRBJ1-2; the D is unclear. CDR1 is SGHTA and CDR2 is FQGNSA in the germline V gene. The CDR3 covers 12 residues. V was shortened by 5 bases and J by 7 bases, with 11 bases between the two germline ends. CDR3 amino acids: CASSLVSTGYTF. CDR3 in DNA: TGTGCCAGCAGCCTAGTAAGCACTGGCTACACCTTC.

This clone was found a few times. V usage is TRBV10-1 and J usage is TRBJ1-5; perhaps TRBD1 as D (5 bases). The CDR3 sequence is 10 residues long. Trimming stripped 11 bases from V and 5 bases from J, with 7 bases between. CDR1 and CDR2 (germline): WNHNN, SYGVQD (reference sequence). The DNA of the CDR3 is TGCGCCGGGGCCCATCAGCCCCAGCATTTT. Translating gives CAGAHQPQHF.

This chain joins TRBV10-2 and TRBJ1-1; weak D call: TRBD1 (5 bases). V was clipped by 4 bases and J by 2 bases, with 11 bases between them. Germline loops: CDR1 WSHSY, CDR2 SAAADI. The CDR3 sequence is 14 residues long. Here the CDR3 reads CASSGMTVNTEAFF. CDR3 coding DNA: TGCGCCAGCAGTGGAATGACAGTTAACACTGAAGCTTTCTTT.

The chain is built from TRBV27 and TRBJ2-7; TRBD1 aligns across 7 bases. The CDR3 runs to 11 residues. V was clipped by 4 bases and J by 10 bases; unmatched bases: 4. The germline V gene has CDR1 MNHEY and CDR2 SMNVEV (reference sequence). The CDR3 protein is CASSSRTGQYF. The DNA for the CDR3 is TGTGCCAGCAGTTCCCGGACAGGCCAGTACTTC.

The chain recombines TRBV5-6 with TRBJ1-2; TRBD1 might be the D (6 bases). V lost 3 bases, J lost 2 bases, and 17 bases lay in between. Per germline, CDR1 SGHDT and CDR2 YYEEEE. The length of the CDR3 is 16 residues. The CDR3, as DNA: TGTGCCAGCAGCTCCACTGGAACAGGGACCAACTATGGCTACACCTTC. Translated, it gives CASSSTGTGTNYGYTF.

This clone was found once. This chain connects TRBV27 to TRBJ1-2; unclear D gene. The CDR3 is made up of 13 amino acids. The V gene lost 3 bases and the J gene lost 6 bases, with 11 bases spanning the gap. The germline V gene has CDR1 MNHEY and CDR2 SMNVEV (reference sequence). CDR3 sequence reads: CASSLSYRDGYTF. The CDR3 nucleotides are TGTGCCAGCAGTTTGAGTTACCGGGATGGCTACACCTTC.

As DNA, the CDR3 is TGTGCCAGCAAGCGGGGGGTCACAGATACGCAGTATTTT. It codes for CASKRGVTDTQYF. V gene TRBV2 combines with J gene TRBJ2-3, with 9 bases lining up with TRBD2. V shed 7 bases, J shed 2 bases, and the junction held 1 base outside the gene matches. The length of the CDR3 is 13 residues. Germline V gene data show CDR1 as SNHLY and CDR2 as FYNNEI.